Presented here are 23 T cell receptor beta chains from one specimen sequenced in a study of T cell changes during pregnancy in multiple sclerosis (dated by TCRdb to between 2019 and 2020). The library was obtained by the immunoSEQ multiplex PCR assay. Not all clones reach the TCRdb copy of this immuneACCESS table, which keeps in-frame sequences only. Checked studies attribute under half of the gap to unresolved V genes and leave the rest unexplained. This sample gives roughly 51,000 clones in total; around 94% of them show up just once. Roughly 5% of the sample comes from the top ten. The sample in question was CD8+ T cells from peripheral blood mononuclear cells, obtained before pregnancy. These receptors were collected from a female donor with multiple sclerosis, enrolled in a pregnancy study.

The chain uses TRBV2 and TRBJ2-3; D perhaps matches TRBD1 (6 bases). Trimming stripped 8 bases from V and 2 bases from J, with 14 bases between. The CDR3 covers 14 residues. The germline V gene encodes CDR1 SNHLY and CDR2 FYNNEI. This chain's CDR3 is CASEQGITTDTQYF. The CDR3 DNA follows: TGTGCCAGCGAACAGGGTATCACCACAGATACGCAGTATTTT. Full variable domain (outside the CDR3, taken from reference TRBV2 and TRBJ2-3): EPEVTQTPSHQVTQMGQEVILRCVPISNHLYFYWYRQILGQKVEFLVSFYNNEISEKSEIFDDQFSVERPDGSNFTLKIRSTKLEDSAMYFCASEQGITTDTQYFGPGTRLTVL.

The chain recombines TRBV4-1 with TRBJ2-3, with D possibly being TRBD1 (5 bases). The germline gives CDR1 MGHRA, CDR2 YSYEKL. The V end lost 0 bases, the J end lost 5 bases, and 15 bases lay between the germline ends. The CDR3 length is 16 residues. The CDR3 protein is CASSQESTGRVDTQYF. The CDR3 DNA follows: TGCGCCAGCAGCCAAGAAAGTACCGGCAGGGTAGATACGCAGTATTTT.

This chain uses TRBV5-1 with TRBJ2-1; 13 bases are shared with TRBD2. From germline, CDR1 is SGHRS and CDR2 YFSETQ. The V segment lost 4 bases and the J segment 10 bases; nucleotides outside the gene matches: 11. There are 16 residues in the CDR3. CDR3 nucleotides: TGCGCCAGCAGCGGCATCACTAGCGGGAGGGCCGGGGAGCAGTTCTTC. It specifies CASSGITSGRAGEQFF.

The chain carries TRBV5-1 and TRBJ1-2; D gene unclear. V gave up 0 bases and J gave up 3 bases, with 12 bases separating them. There are 15 residues in the CDR3. Germline V gene lookup returns CDR1 SGHRS and CDR2 YFSETQ. The CDR3 region has the DNA TGCGCCAGCAGCTTGGAGTCGGCGCGGGACTATGGCTACACCTTC. It is translated as CASSLESARDYGYTF.

CDR3 in DNA: TGTGCCAGCAGCTTGACAGGGGGGTACGAGCAGTACTTC. Translating it yields CASSLTGGYEQYF. The chain has TRBV7-3 and TRBJ2-7; 9 bases line up with TRBD1. Germline CDR1 SGHTA, CDR2 FQGTGA. Unmatched junction bases numbered 1, after V lost 3 bases and J lost 4 bases. This CDR3 is built from 13 residues.

The V gene is TRBV27, the J gene TRBJ1-1, with D perhaps TRBD1 (5 bases). With 3 bases removed from V and 1 base from J, the gap between germline ends came to 9 bases. The CDR3 has 14 amino acids. The germline V gene has CDR1 MNHEY and CDR2 SMNVEV (reference sequence). DNA of the CDR3: TGTGCCAGCAGTTTCGCCGGGGGGAACACTGAAGCTTTCTTT. Residues: CASSFAGGNTEAFF.

The V and J genes are TRBV28 and TRBJ1-2, with D unclear. The CDR3 is 13 amino acids. The germline V and J ends were trimmed by 6 bases and 4 bases, with 12 bases remaining between them. CDR1 and CDR2 (germline): MDHEN, SYDVKM. The CDR3 nucleotides are TGTGCCAGCAGCCTTACAGAACCCTATGGCTACACCTTC. It yields the protein CASSLTEPYGYTF.

V is TRBV7-9 and J is TRBJ2-2, with a possible D match to TRBD1 (6 bases). The V gene's germline CDR1 is SEHNR and CDR2 FQNEAQ (reference sequence). Between the trimmed V and J ends, which lost 5 bases and 1 base, there was a span of 17 bases. The CDR3 sequence is 17 residues long. CDR3 DNA sequence: TGTGCCAGCAGCGCCCGAACCCCGGGACAGAACACCGGGGAGCTGTTTTTT. Translation gives CASSARTPGQNTGELFF. The variable domain in full, completed from reference TRBV7-9 and TRBJ2-2, reads DTGVSQNPRHKITKRGQNVTFRCDPISEHNRLYWYRQTLGQGPEFLTYFQNEAQLEKSRLLSDRFSAERPKGSFSTLEIQRTEQGDSAMYLCASSARTPGQNTGELFFGEGSRLTVL.

The V gene is TRBV13, the J gene TRBJ2-4; D remains ambiguous. The CDR3 totals 15 residues. The V end lost 1 base, the J end lost 0 bases, and 7 bases lay between the germline ends. The germline gives CDR1 PRHDT, CDR2 FYEKMQ (reference sequence). CDR3 nucleotides: TGTGCCAGCAGCTTAGCCGTACTAGCCAAAAACATTCAGTACTTC. It translates to CASSLAVLAKNIQYF.

This clone has only one observation. As DNA, the CDR3 is TGTGCCAGCCCCAGATTCATACCAACTAATGAAAAACTGTTTTTT. Translation: CASPRFIPTNEKLFF. The chain recombines TRBV27 with TRBJ1-4; D call uncertain. Trimming removed 8 bases at V and 0 bases at J, with 13 bases between. CDR1 and CDR2 (germline): MNHEY, SMNVEV (reference sequence). This CDR3 contains 15 residues. Variable domain in full (rest from reference TRBV27 and TRBJ1-4): EAQVTQNPRYLITVTGKKLTVTCSQNMNHEYMSWYRQDPGLGLRQIYYSMNVEVTDKGDVPEGYKVSRKEKRNFPLILESPSPNQTSLYFCASPRFIPTNEKLFFGSGTQLSVL.

This clone has a single count. The V gene is TRBV5-1, the J gene TRBJ2-7; TRBD1 aligns across 7 bases. V lost 4 bases, J lost 3 bases, and 10 bases stayed unmatched. The germline V gene has CDR1 SGHRS and CDR2 YFSETQ. This CDR3 has 15 amino acids. The CDR3 here is CASSPRTGWSYEQYF. As DNA, the CDR3 is TGCGCCAGCAGCCCACGGACAGGATGGAGCTACGAGCAGTACTTC.

Here the CDR3 reads CASSPSAGPSYEQYF. CDR3 coding DNA: TGTGCCAGCAGCCCATCAGCGGGACCCTCCTACGAGCAGTACTTC. V usage is TRBV9 and J usage is TRBJ2-7, with TRBD2 matching 7 bases. Germline V lookup: CDR1 SGDLS, CDR2 YYNGEE. V dropped 4 bases and J dropped 0; count of bases not matched to a gene: 7. The CDR3 length is 15 residues.

In DNA form, the CDR3 reads TGTGCCAGCAGTCCAGGGACAGGGTTCGACACTGAAGCTTTCTTT. Protein product: CASSPGTGFDTEAFF. The V call is TRBV27, the J call TRBJ1-1, with 9 nucleotides matching TRBD1. The ends lost 5 bases at V and 3 bases at J; junction bases unmatched: 7. CDR1 and CDR2 (germline): MNHEY, SMNVEV (reference sequence). The CDR3 sequence is 15 residues long.

The CDR3 sequence is CASSSVTSGTYEQYF. DNA of the CDR3: TGTGCCAGCAGTTCGGTGACTAGCGGAACCTACGAGCAGTACTTC. The V call is TRBV27, the J call TRBJ2-7; 9 bases line up with TRBD2. V shed 4 bases, J shed 2 bases, and the junction held 6 bases outside the gene matches. Germline CDR1 reads MNHEY; CDR2 reads SMNVEV (reference sequence). This CDR3 has 15 amino acids.

The rearrangement uses TRBV5-1 and TRBJ2-1; possibly TRBD2 for D (6 bases). CDR1 and CDR2 (germline): SGHRS, YFSETQ. This CDR3 has 15 amino acids. V lost 4 bases to trimming and J lost 0 bases, with 11 bases between them. The CDR3 loop is CASSNPSDSYNEQFF. DNA of the CDR3: TGCGCCAGCAGCAACCCTAGCGACTCCTACAATGAGCAGTTCTTC. The full variable domain, rest sourced from reference TRBV5-1 and TRBJ2-1, is KAGVTQTPRYLIKTRGQQVTLSCSPISGHRSVSWYQQTPGQGLQFLFEYFSETQRNKGNFPGRFSGRQFSNSRSEMNVSTLELGDSALYLCASSNPSDSYNEQFFGPGTRLTVL.

This chain links TRBV4-1 with TRBJ2-6, with 7 positions matching TRBD1. J gave up 2 bases and V 3 bases, and 4 bases lay outside the gene matches. The CDR3 length is 16 residues. Germline V gene data show CDR1 as MGHRA and CDR2 as YSYEKL. The CDR3 loop reads CASSQYRGPGANVLTF. CDR3 DNA sequence: TGCGCCAGCAGCCAGTACAGGGGACCTGGGGCCAACGTCCTGACTTTC.

The chain combines TRBV5-1 with TRBJ2-7, with 7 bases lining up with TRBD2. Germline values: CDR1 SGHRS, CDR2 YFSETQ. The CDR3 contains 15 residues. Unmatched junction bases numbered 8, after V lost 5 bases and J lost 0 bases. This CDR3 is CASSEFGGSSYEQYF. In DNA form, the CDR3 reads TGCGCCAGCAGTGAGTTCGGCGGGAGCTCCTACGAGCAGTACTTC.

V gene TRBV6-5 combines with J gene TRBJ2-1; D perhaps matches TRBD1 (5 bases). The CDR3 contains 15 residues. Between the trimmed V and J ends, which lost 4 bases and 4 bases, there was a span of 14 bases. Germline V lookup: CDR1 MNHEY, CDR2 SVGAGI. CDR3 sequence (DNA): TGTGCCAGCAGTTCACCCTCTGACAGATACAATGAGCAGTTCTTC. Translated, it gives CASSSPSDRYNEQFF.

This clone was detected only once. The V and J genes are TRBV19 and TRBJ2-3; 7 nucleotides align to TRBD2. The V gene end was trimmed by 5 bases and the J gene end by 5 bases; junction bases not matched to a gene: 4. This CDR3 has 13 residues. Germline loops: CDR1 LNHDA, CDR2 SQIVND (reference sequence). This chain's CDR3 is CASSFLAGDTQYF. The CDR3, as DNA: TGTGCCAGTAGTTTTTTAGCGGGAGATACGCAGTATTTT.

Of note for this clone: At one end the junction does not follow the germline gene, possibly because of a read error. The chain carries TRBV19 and TRBJ2-7; D may be TRBD1 (7 bases). Germline V gives CDR1 LNHDA, CDR2 SQIVND (reference sequence). The CDR3 is 17 residues long. The CDR3 bases are TGTGCCAGAAGTAGTCGTTTTCGGGGGACAGATGCCTACGAGCAGTACTTC. Protein sequence: CARSSRFRGTDAYEQYF.

CDR3 protein: CASRQGSWGELFF. The CDR3 bases are TGTGCCAGCAGACAGGGTAGTTGGGGGGAGCTGTTTTTT. The J gene is TRBJ2-2, the V gene TRBV6-5, with D possibly matching TRBD1 (6 bases). Germline assignment: CDR1 MNHEY and CDR2 SVGAGI. V was trimmed by 6 bases and J by 8 bases, leaving 13 bases between them. The length of the CDR3 is 13 residues.

The rearrangement links TRBV7-9 to TRBJ2-1; D not certain. The CDR3 totals 15 residues. CDR1 is SEHNR, CDR2 FQNEAQ, per germline (reference sequence). V lost 2 bases, J lost 5 bases, and 13 bases lay in between. DNA for the CDR3: TGTGCCAGCAGCTTAAGTGAGCTATCCCACAATGAGCAGTTCTTC. Translated: CASSLSELSHNEQFF. The whole variable domain, filled in from reference TRBV7-9 and TRBJ2-1, reads DTGVSQNPRHKITKRGQNVTFRCDPISEHNRLYWYRQTLGQGPEFLTYFQNEAQLEKSRLLSDRFSAERPKGSFSTLEIQRTEQGDSAMYLCASSLSELSHNEQFFGPGTRLTVL.

The V gene is TRBV12-5, the J gene TRBJ2-3; tentatively, D is TRBD2 (6 bases). Trimming removed 3 bases from V and 1 base from J, with 11 bases in between. CDR1 is LGHNT and CDR2 is FRNRAP in the germline V gene. This CDR3 is built from 15 residues. The CDR3 nucleotides read TGTGCTAGTGGTTTAGGGGAGGCGGGCACAGATACGCAGTATTTT. Translating gives CASGLGEAGTDTQYF.